One sample yielded the 22 T cell receptor beta chains listed below, sequenced in a study of blood T cell repertoires in COVID-19. The assay was immunoSEQ multiplex PCR, and TCRdb's table has in-frame clones only and misses some. This table has 150,000 to 200,000 clones, approximately 83% appearing once. Input material: peripheral blood. The receptor set was obtained from a man over 45 with active or convalescent COVID-19.

The chain combines TRBV30 with TRBJ1-6; D uncertain. The CDR3 is 14 residues long. Germline CDR1 reads GTSNPN; CDR2 reads SVGIG (reference sequence). V was trimmed by 0 bases and J by 5 bases, leaving 8 bases between them. CDR3 in amino acids: CAWSVSQHNSPLHF. CDR3 DNA: TGTGCCTGGAGTGTATCACAGCATAATTCACCCCTCCACTTT.

CDR3: CASSFLASTSTDTQYF. CDR3 coding DNA: TGTGCCAGCAGCTTTCTAGCGAGCACTAGCACAGATACGCAGTATTTT. The genes are TRBV11-2 and TRBJ2-3, with D possibly TRBD2 on 6 matching bases. CDR1 is SGHAT, CDR2 FQNNGV, per germline. The V end lost 3 bases, the J end lost 0 bases, and 13 bases lay between the germline ends. The CDR3 is 16 amino acids.

The J gene is TRBJ2-7, the V gene TRBV5-4, with unresolved D. The V and J ends lost 0 bases and 3 bases respectively, with 10 bases between them. CDR1 and CDR2 (germline): SGHNT, YYREEE (reference sequence). The CDR3 loop spans 14 amino acids. This CDR3 reads CASSLGEKSYEQYF. The CDR3 bases are TGTGCCAGCAGCTTGGGTGAAAAGAGCTACGAGCAGTACTTC.

The chain employs TRBV19 and TRBJ1-5; 9 nucleotides agree with TRBD1. V lost 6 bases to trimming and J lost 3 bases; unmatched junction nucleotides: 6. Germline-derived CDR1 and CDR2 are LNHDA and SQIVND (reference sequence). The CDR3 contains 15 residues. CDR3 bases: TGTGCCAGTAGCCTGGGACAGGGACTCAATCAGCCCCAGCATTTT. It specifies CASSLGQGLNQPQHF.

This chain links TRBV4-2 with TRBJ1-4, with a weak D call TRBD1 (5 bases). The V gene's germline CDR1 is LGHNA and CDR2 YNFKEQ. This CDR3 comprises 16 residues. The germline V and J ends were trimmed by 1 base and 4 bases, with 13 bases remaining between them. DNA of the CDR3: TGTGCCAGCAGCCAAGGGTGGGGGGGTGATAATGAAAAACTGTTTTTT. Translating gives CASSQGWGGDNEKLFF.

The CDR3 nucleotides are TGTGCCTCAAGTGCCGGGGGAGGAAATTACAATGAGCAGTTCTTC. Protein product: CASSAGGGNYNEQFF. The V and J genes are TRBV30 and TRBJ2-1, with D possibly matching TRBD2 (6 bases). Germline V gene data show CDR1 as GTSNPN and CDR2 as SVGIG (reference sequence). V lost 7 bases and J lost 4, with 20 bases in between. CDR3 length: 15 amino acids.

V and J are TRBV19 and TRBJ1-5, with D maybe TRBD1 (5 bases). The CDR3 covers 15 residues. CDR1 and CDR2 (germline): LNHDA, SQIVND (reference sequence). Trimming took 5 bases from V and 7 from J, leaving 18 bases between them. The CDR3 loop reads CASSLPRGNGQPQHF. For the CDR3, the DNA is TGTGCCAGTAGTCTCCCCCGGGGGAACGGACAGCCCCAGCATTTT.

CDR3 in amino acids: CASSYSGRYEQYF. CDR3 DNA: TGTGCCAGCAGTTACTCAGGGAGGTACGAGCAGTACTTC. The genes are TRBV6-5 and TRBJ2-7, with TRBD2 as a possible D gene (6 bases). CDR1 MNHEY and CDR2 SVGAGI come from the germline V gene. This CDR3 contains 13 residues. V was trimmed by 0 bases and J by 4 bases, leaving 7 bases between them.

The gene calls are TRBV2 and TRBJ2-3; D is ambiguous. The CDR3 runs to 11 residues. Germline V gene data show CDR1 as SNHLY and CDR2 as FYNNEI. V was clipped by 6 bases and J by 7 bases, with 8 bases between them. The CDR3: CASRGVNTQYF. For the CDR3, the DNA is TGTGCCAGCAGAGGAGTGAATACGCAGTATTTT. Full variable domain (outside the CDR3, taken from reference TRBV2 and TRBJ2-3): EPEVTQTPSHQVTQMGQEVILRCVPISNHLYFYWYRQILGQKVEFLVSFYNNEISEKSEIFDDQFSVERPDGSNFTLKIRSTKLEDSAMYFCASRGVNTQYFGPGTRLTVL.

The chain is built from TRBV7-9 and TRBJ1-5; no firm D call. In germline, CDR1 is SEHNR, CDR2 FQNEAQ (reference sequence). V dropped 5 bases and J dropped 5 bases, with 7 bases sitting between them. This CDR3 has 12 amino acids. The CDR3 is CASSIDYQPQHF. Written as DNA, the CDR3 is TGTGCCAGCAGCATTGACTATCAGCCCCAGCATTTT.

This chain connects TRBV2 to TRBJ1-2; D is unresolved. This CDR3 region has 12 residues. The V end lost 4 bases, the J end lost 8 bases, and 11 bases lay between the germline ends. Germline CDR1 and CDR2: SNHLY and FYNNEI. DNA of the CDR3: TGTGCCAGCAGTGCGAAGAGCGTCGGCTACACCTTC. Amino acid sequence: CASSAKSVGYTF.

This rearrangement joins TRBV15 to TRBJ1-1; 10 nucleotides line up with TRBD1. Germline V gene data show CDR1 as LNHNV and CDR2 as YYDKDF (reference sequence). CDR3 length equals 16 residues. V lost 3 bases and J lost 0; bases outside the gene matches: 4. The DNA of the CDR3 is TGTGCCACCAGCAGGGAGGGGACAGGGGTGAACACTGAAGCTTTCTTT. Its protein is CATSREGTGVNTEAFF.

The V call is TRBV30, the J call TRBJ1-5, with D unresolved. V dropped 4 bases and J dropped 5 bases, with 9 bases sitting between them. Germline V gene data show CDR1 as GTSNPN and CDR2 as SVGIG (reference sequence). This CDR3 has 12 residues. In DNA, the CDR3 is TGTGCCTGGAACCGGGGAGATCAGCCCCAGCATTTT. Its protein is CAWNRGDQPQHF. The full variable domain, with the rest looked up from reference TRBV30 and TRBJ1-5, is SQTIHQWPATLVQPVGSPLSLECTVEGTSNPNLYWYRQAAGRGLQLLFYSVGIGQISSEVPQNLSASRPQDRQFILSSKKLLLSDSGFYLCAWNRGDQPQHFGDGTRLSIL.

This clone was picked up a small number of times. The chain couples TRBV5-6 to TRBJ1-5; possible D gene TRBD1, 6 bases. The CDR3 runs to 15 residues. Germline V lookup: CDR1 SGHDT, CDR2 YYEEEE. Trimming cost V 4 bases and J 4 bases, with 15 bases left between them. The CDR3 coding sequence is TGTGCCAGCAGCGGCCCACAGGGTCCGAATCAGCCCCAGCATTTT. This encodes CASSGPQGPNQPQHF.

This chain connects TRBV3-1 (or the pseudogene TRBV3-2) to TRBJ1-5; D is unclear. Between the trimmed V and J ends, which lost 1 base and 0 bases, there was a span of 16 bases. The CDR3 length is 18 residues. Germline V gene sequence: CDR1 LGHDT, CDR2 YNNKEL (reference sequence). The CDR3 protein is CASSQVLAYRISNQPQHF. In DNA, the CDR3 is TGTGCCAGCAGCCAAGTCCTCGCGTACAGAATTAGCAATCAGCCCCAGCATTTT.

The J gene is TRBJ2-1, the V gene TRBV5-6, with TRBD2 matching 8 bases. The CDR3 runs to 14 residues. V was clipped by 2 bases and J by 12 bases; unmatched bases: 10. The germline CDR1 and CDR2 sequences are SGHDT and YYEEEE. The CDR3 DNA reads TGTGCCAGCAGCTTAATGGGAACGGGAGGGGTGCAGTTCTTC. It specifies CASSLMGTGGVQFF.

The V gene is TRBV5-6, the J gene TRBJ2-2; TRBD2 matches at 10 bases. Germline CDR1 reads SGHDT; CDR2 reads YYEEEE. Germline trimming cut 1 base from V and 3 bases from J; bases unmatched to any gene: 3. The CDR3 sequence is 16 residues long. In nucleotides, the CDR3 is TGTGCCAGCAGCTTGATCAGCGGGGGGGACACCGGGGAGCTGTTTTTT. Its translation: CASSLISGGDTGELFF.

CDR3 amino acids: CASSAAGLGGSVWPQYF. The CDR3 region has the DNA TGTGCCAGCAGCGCTGCTGGCCTCGGCGGGAGTGTGTGGCCGCAGTATTTT. V is TRBV6-4 and J is TRBJ2-3; 7 nucleotides line up with TRBD2. The CDR3 totals 17 residues. Germline values: CDR1 MRHNA, CDR2 SNTAGT. Germline trimming cut 6 bases from V and 10 bases from J; bases unmatched to any gene: 22.

The DNA of the CDR3 is TGTGCCAGTAGTATAGATGTCGGGCAGGGGTGGTACGAGCAGTACTTC. Its translation is CASSIDVGQGWYEQYF. This chain joins TRBV19 and TRBJ2-7; D possibly corresponds to TRBD1 (6 bases). CDR1 is LNHDA, CDR2 SQIVND, per germline (reference sequence). V lost 0 bases, J lost 4 bases, and 16 bases lay in between. This CDR3 region has 16 residues. The whole variable domain, filled in from reference TRBV19 and TRBJ2-7, reads DGGITQSPKYLFRKEGQNVTLSCEQNLNHDAMYWYRQDPGQGLRLIYYSQIVNDFQKGDIAEGYSVSREKKESFPLTVTSAQKNPTAFYLCASSIDVGQGWYEQYFGPGTRLTVT.

The chain couples TRBV19 to TRBJ2-1, with 16 nucleotides matching TRBD2. The V gene end was trimmed by 5 bases and the J gene end by 0 bases; junction bases not matched to a gene: 4. The CDR3 consists of 18 residues. Germline V lookup: CDR1 LNHDA, CDR2 SQIVND (reference sequence). The CDR3 bases are TGTGCCAGTAGTCCGGGACTAGCGGGAGGGAGCTCCTACAATGAGCAGTTCTTC. Translated, it gives CASSPGLAGGSSYNEQFF.

V and J are TRBV5-6 and TRBJ2-7, with D possibly TRBD1 on 6 matching bases. The germline V gene encodes CDR1 SGHDT and CDR2 YYEEEE. The CDR3 has 13 amino acids. V dropped 6 bases and J dropped 4 bases, with 14 bases sitting between them. CDR3 residues: CASTRTAGYEQYF. CDR3 DNA sequence: TGTGCCAGCACCCGGACAGCAGGTTACGAGCAGTACTTC.

The genes are TRBV5-6 and TRBJ1-1, with D possibly being TRBD1 (5 bases). V was pared by 1 base and J by 2 bases, with 9 bases between. Germline loops: CDR1 SGHDT, CDR2 YYEEEE. This CDR3 region has 14 residues. This chain's CDR3 is CASSLSGLNTEAFF. In DNA form, the CDR3 reads TGTGCCAGCAGCTTGTCAGGGTTAAACACTGAAGCTTTCTTT. The variable domain in full, with the rest retrieved from reference TRBV5-6 and TRBJ1-1, is DAGVTQSPTHLIKTRGQQVTLRCSPKSGHDTVSWYQQALGQGPQFIFQYYEEEERQRGNFPDRFSGHQFPNYSSELNVNALLLGDSALYLCASSLSGLNTEAFFGQGTRLTVV.